These T cell receptor beta chains were read from a single sample in a study of CD8+ T cells in alopecia areata. The method was immunoSEQ multiplex PCR; TCRdb's version includes in-frame clones alone and lacks a portion of them. The sample includes fewer than 200,000 clones, about 60% seen only once; the top ten take roughly 12%. The sample consisted of CD8+ T cells sorted from blood, taken at week 24, from a patient treated with tofacitinib. The receptors were gathered from a human donor with alopecia areata. The CDR3 runs from the conserved cysteine through the conserved F or W. D genes are given only for firm matches. Only part of the rows carry a size: once, few, many, or a class if the clone is expanded.

j_gene,v_gene,d_gene,abundance,CDR3nt,CDR3aa
TRBJ2-7,TRBV30,-,few,TGTGCCTGGAGTGTAACGGGTTCCTACGAGCAGTACTTC,CAWSVTGSYEQYF
TRBJ2-1,TRBV29-1,TRBD2,-,TGCAGCGCAAAGACTAGCGGGGGACTAGGCTGGAATGAGCAGTTCTTC,CSAKTSGGLGWNEQFF
TRBJ2-3,TRBV14,-,few,TGTGCCAGCCGGAAGGAGGGGGCTAGCACAGATACGCAGTATTTT,CASRKEGASTDTQYF
TRBJ1-5,TRBV2,TRBD1,-,TGTGCCAGCAGCTATGGACAGGGAGGGTCTCAGCCCCAGCATTTT,CASSYGQGGSQPQHF
TRBJ1-6,TRBV7-9,TRBD1,-,TGTGCCAGCAGCGACGCGGGACAGGCCCTCGGGAATTCACCCCTCCACTTT,CASSDAGQALGNSPLHF
TRBJ2-7,TRBV5-1,TRBD1,-,TGCGCCAGCAGGGGGGACAGCTCCTACGAGCAGTACTTC,CASRGDSSYEQYF
TRBJ1-1,TRBV27,-,-,TGTGCCAGCAGTTCCGGACCAAACACTGAAGCTTTCTTT,CASSSGPNTEAFF
TRBJ2-1,TRBV9,-,-,TGTGCCAGCAGCGCCTATGATGAGCAGTTCTTC,CASSAYDEQFF
TRBJ1-2,TRBV11-2,-,once,TGTGCCAGCAGCCTCAGCGGGACACCCGCCAGCCGTGGCTACACCTTC,CASSLSGTPASRGYTF
TRBJ2-3,TRBV15,TRBD2,-,TGTGCCACCAGCAGAGATCGCGGACTAGCGGGGGGCACAGATACGCAGTATTTT,CATSRDRGLAGGTDTQYF
TRBJ2-7,TRBV6-5,TRBD1,-,TGTGCCAGCAGTACCGGGACAGGGACCTACGAGCAGTACTTC,CASSTGTGTYEQYF
TRBJ2-2,TRBV11-1,-,-,TGTGCCGCGAGGGATTGGGCCGGGGAGCTGTTTTTT,CAARDWAGELFF
TRBJ2-7,TRBV6-5,-,-,TGTGCCAGCAGTTACGGGTGGGGTAACTACGAGCAGTACTTC,CASSYGWGNYEQYF
TRBJ2-3,TRBV27,TRBD2,-,TGTGCCAGCAGTTCGGGGGGGTCGGTAGATACGCAGTATTTT,CASSSGGSVDTQYF
TRBJ1-3,TRBV29-1,-,-,TGCAGCGTTGAGCGGAGCTCTGGAAACACCATATATTTT,CSVERSSGNTIYF
TRBJ2-7,TRBV2,-,-,TGTGCCAGCAGGGCCCTCGGCGGGGACCCCTACGAGCAGTACTTC,CASRALGGDPYEQYF
TRBJ2-4,TRBV11-2,-,few,TGTGCCAGCCTAACAGGGAACATTCAGTACTTC,CASLTGNIQYF
TRBJ2-1,TRBV30,-,-,TGTGCCTGGGCCCCTGAGGGTGAGCAGTTCTTC,CAWAPEGEQFF
TRBJ1-4,TRBV27,-,-,TGTGCCAGCAGTTCCCTCACAGGTTTTGATGAAAAACTGTTTTTT,CASSSLTGFDEKLFF
TRBJ2-7,TRBV2,-,-,TGTGCCAGCACGGGGACCGTCTACGAGCAGTACTTC,CASTGTVYEQYF
TRBJ2-2,TRBV5-1,-,-,TGCGCCAGCACCTTTACCGGGGAGCTGTTTTTT,CASTFTGELFF
TRBJ2-1,TRBV5-6,-,-,TGTGCCAGCAGCCCTGCGGGGGCCCTTATCGATGAGCAGTTCTTC,CASSPAGALIDEQFF
TRBJ2-7,TRBV19,TRBD1,-,TGTGCCAGTAGTGCAAGGGGGCAGTTCAGCTCCTACGAGCAGTACTTC,CASSARGQFSSYEQYF
TRBJ2-5,TRBV7-9,-,-,TGTGCCAGCAGCTCCCTGGGGGTTCAACCGAAAGAGACCCAGTACTTC,CASSSLGVQPKETQYF
TRBJ1-2,TRBV7-8,-,-,TGTGCCAGCAGCTTAGAGAGGGAGGTCAGGCCCCACGTTACCTATGGCTACACCTTC,CASSLEREVRPHVTYGYTF
TRBJ2-5,TRBV11-2,TRBD2,-,TGTGCCAGCAGCTTGAATCCGGGACTAGGCACGCAAGAGACCCAGTACTTC,CASSLNPGLGTQETQYF
TRBJ2-7,TRBV7-9,-,-,TGTGCCAGCAGCGAGGGGGATCTATACGAGCAGTACTTC,CASSEGDLYEQYF
TRBJ2-1,TRBV5-1,-,once,TGCGCCAGCAGCCCAAGGGGGGGGCATGAGCAGTTCTTC,CASSPRGGHEQFF
TRBJ1-2,TRBV2,-,-,TGTGCCAGTACAGGGCTCCCCTATGGCTACACCTTC,CASTGLPYGYTF